This T cell receptor (beta chain) was recovered during a study of OX40 agonist ivuxolimab in advanced cancers. As for the study in general: Checkpoint inhibitors had been given previously to over 30% of patients. Study observations and caveats: A proportion of nonresponders additionally exhibited low normalized T-cell clonal expansion.

With respect to this clone: What it binds is not known.

This CDR3 contains 16 residues. Germline assignment: CDR1 GTSNPN and CDR2 SVGIG (reference sequence). The V end was cut by 0 bases, the J end by 4 bases, with 16 bases between. Measured with immunoSEQ multiplex PCR; TCRdb has only the in-frame clones, and not every one. The data contain tens of thousands of clones, approximately 83% of them singletons. This sample comprised CD4+ or CD8+ T cells sorted from blood, obtained in a trial of the OX40 agonist ivuxolimab. The receptor's source is an adult with an advanced solid tumor such as melanoma, head and neck, liver or kidney cancer. The V and J genes are TRBV30 and TRBJ2-1; D is perhaps TRBD2 (6 bases). The CDR3 DNA reads TGTGCCTGGAGTGTACCAGGACGGGGGTGGTACAATGAGCAGTTCTTC. It codes for CAWSVPGRGWYNEQFF.